This T cell receptor (beta chain) is drawn from a study of blood T cell repertoires in COVID-19. For the study at large: From the United States, Italy and Spain came samples of acute and convalescent COVID-19.

Categorization into cohorts depended on clinical history that participants reported. Clones were sequenced by immunoSEQ multiplex PCR, and TCRdb holds only the in-frame ones, with some missing. The data hold 130,000 to 150,000 clones, with 84% observed a single time. CDR1 is SGHTA and CDR2 is FQGNSA in the germline V gene. After removal of 7 bases from V and 9 bases from J, the junction contained 8 bases not matched to a gene. The CDR3 loop spans 14 amino acids. The receptor's source is a man in his forties with acute COVID-19. This rearrangement joins TRBV7-2 to TRBJ2-1, with 11 bases matching TRBD2. Sequencing input: PBMCs or T cells enriched from blood (not recorded which). The CDR3 nucleotides are TGTGCCAGCACTTATCTAGCGGGGGGAATTGAGCAGTTCTTC. This sequence encodes CASTYLAGGIEQFF. Full variable domain (rest looked up from reference TRBV7-2 and TRBJ2-1): GAGVSQSPSNKVTEKGKDVELRCDPISGHTALYWYRQSLGQGLEFLIYFQGNSAPDKSGLPSDRFSAERTGGSVSTLTIQRTQQEDSAVYLCASTYLAGGIEQFFGPGTRLTVL.